The clone carrying this TCR beta chain was seen a handful of times. As yet, its antigen is unknown. Amplified TCR beta CDR3 regions came from RNA transcripts. The TCR CDR3 first-round RT-PCR relied on the HTBI primer set. TCRdb independently ran MiXCR on the multiplex PCR reads; one entry per CDR3 protein. The sample carries fewer than 650,000 distinct CDR3 sequences, approximately 49% recorded once. These data originate in a study of T cells in Graves' hyperthyroidism and ophthalmopathy. General study findings and limits: Prediction of ophthalmopathy progression came a median around 6.5 months pre-onset. Separating ophthalmopathy from stable hyperthyroidism was achieved by a 13 V-J model.

Uncontrolled infection, other autoimmune disease, pregnancy or lactation barred patients from enrollment. Every diagnosis used clinical symptoms, serum thyroxine and TRAb, thyroid ultrasound and orbital computed tomography. The CDR3 has 13 amino acids. The ends were cut back, 1 base at V and 9 bases at J, with 12 bases in the middle. CDR1 and CDR2 (germline): MGHDK, SYGVNS. Sequenced input: peripheral blood or thyroid tissue (not recorded which). This chain links TRBV25-1 with TRBJ1-2, with D possibly matching TRBD1 (5 bases). The receptor was derived from an adult woman with Graves' disease, either hyperthyroidism or ophthalmopathy (not recorded which). In DNA, the CDR3 is TGTGCCAGCAGTGAATTTAGAGGACAACGCTACACCTTC. This sequence encodes CASSEFRGQRYTF.